One and the same sample provided the 30 T cell receptor beta chains below, sequenced in a study of a mutant IDH1 vaccine in newly diagnosed glioma. The antigens for these receptors are not known. Measured with immunoSEQ multiplex PCR; TCRdb has only the in-frame clones, and not every one. The sample lists over 50,000 clones; around 81% were seen once. The time point: week 5, during vaccination. The study gave 300 ug of mutant IDH1 20-mer peptide per vaccine dose, with topical imiquimod. The source was PBMCs, collected from a glioma patient whose treatment included an IDH1 peptide vaccine. These receptors all come from a man aged 25 to 40 with glioma.

The genes are TRBV5-6 and TRBJ1-4; TRBD1 matches 8 bases. The junction had 9 bases not matched to a gene; V was cut back by 6 bases and J by 8 bases. Looked up from germline, CDR1 is SGHDT and CDR2 is YYEEEE. The CDR3 loop spans 14 amino acids. Here the CDR3 reads CASTPDREGEKLFF. The CDR3 bases are TGTGCCAGCACCCCGGACAGGGAAGGGGAAAAACTGTTTTTT.

V is TRBV7-9 and J is TRBJ2-4; D call uncertain. CDR1 is SEHNR and CDR2 is FQNEAQ in the germline V gene (reference sequence). Trimming took off 2 bases at V and 0 bases at J, with 14 bases between the two ends. The CDR3 runs to 17 residues. CDR3 loop: CASSLSSGELAKNIQYF. Written as DNA, the CDR3 is TGTGCCAGCAGCTTATCGTCCGGAGAGCTAGCCAAAAACATTCAGTACTTC.

The chain carries TRBV5-6 and TRBJ1-6; no clear D gene. This CDR3 has 12 residues. Trimming pared 6 bases from V and 10 bases from J, leaving 11 bases between. Germline-derived CDR1 and CDR2 are SGHDT and YYEEEE. The CDR3 DNA reads as TGTGCCAGCACCGATTTAGGGTCACCCCTCCACTTT. As protein: CASTDLGSPLHF.

The rearrangement links TRBV4-1 to TRBJ1-6; a weak D match, TRBD1 (6 bases). V was trimmed by 4 bases and J by 3 bases, leaving 13 bases between them. The CDR3 spans 16 residues. Germline V gene data show CDR1 as MGHRA and CDR2 as YSYEKL. The CDR3, as DNA: TGCGCCAGCAGCCGCTCCGGGACACTCTATAATTCACCCCTCCACTTT. It specifies CASSRSGTLYNSPLHF.

The rearrangement joins TRBV5-1 to TRBJ2-2; 10 positions agree with TRBD2. Germline V gene lookup returns CDR1 SGHRS and CDR2 YFSETQ. V was pared by 1 base and J by 6 bases, with 6 bases of the junction left unmatched. The CDR3 contains 16 residues. CDR3 nucleotide sequence: TGCGCCAGCAGCTTGTGGAGCGGGGGGGCCGCCGGGGAGCTGTTTTTT. Its protein is CASSLWSGGAAGELFF.

The genes are TRBV5-4 and TRBJ2-4, with TRBD1 as a possible D gene (6 bases). The CDR3 has 16 residues. CDR1 and CDR2 (germline): SGHNT, YYREEE (reference sequence). Trimming removed 4 bases at V and 2 bases at J, with 16 bases between. CDR3 sequence reads: CASSPGSTGTKNIQYF. The CDR3 DNA reads TGTGCCAGCAGCCCCGGGTCCACAGGGACCAAAAACATTCAGTACTTC.

The chain combines TRBV5-1 with TRBJ1-2; maybe TRBD1 (6 bases). The CDR3 is 14 amino acids. CDR1 and CDR2 from the germline V gene are SGHRS and YFSETQ. Trimming took off 0 bases at V and 3 bases at J, with 9 bases between the two ends. The CDR3 loop reads CASSLGTDDYGYTF. The DNA of the CDR3 is TGCGCCAGCAGCTTGGGGACAGATGACTATGGCTACACCTTC.

The genes are TRBV29-1 and TRBJ2-6; unclear D gene. Germline V gene lookup returns CDR1 SQVTM and CDR2 ANQGSEA. The CDR3 covers 15 residues. With 4 bases removed from V and 4 bases from J, the gap between germline ends came to 14 bases. The DNA of the CDR3 is TGCAGCGTTGTAGGCGGAGCTCTAGGGGCCAACGTCCTGACTTTC. This translates into CSVVGGALGANVLTF.

CDR3 amino acids: CASSWILAGGEYEQYF. CDR3 coding DNA: TGTGCCAGCAGCTGGATCCTAGCGGGGGGAGAGTACGAGCAGTACTTC. This chain uses TRBV5-6 with TRBJ2-7; TRBD2 agrees at 11 bases. CDR3 length: 16 residues. V dropped 3 bases and J dropped 4; count of bases not matched to a gene: 9. Germline assignment: CDR1 SGHDT and CDR2 YYEEEE.

The V call is TRBV5-6, the J call TRBJ2-5; 12 bases map to TRBD2. The length of the CDR3 is 16 residues. The J segment lost 6 bases and the V segment lost 4 bases, leaving 10 bases of the junction unmatched. Germline CDR1 is SGHDT and CDR2 is YYEEEE. CDR3 coding DNA: TGTGCCAGCAGCCCCGGCGGGCTAGCGGGGGGGAAGACCCAGTACTTC. Translated: CASSPGGLAGGKTQYF.

The sample holds a few counts of this clone. The J gene is TRBJ2-7, the V gene TRBV19; D may match TRBD1 or TRBD2 (5 bases each). The length of the CDR3 is 13 residues. Germline V lookup: CDR1 LNHDA, CDR2 SQIVND (reference sequence). V lost 8 bases, J lost 0 bases, and 11 bases lay in between. The CDR3 DNA follows: TGTGCCAGTCGGAGGACAAGCTCCTACGAGCAGTACTTC. Translation: CASRRTSSYEQYF.

The V call is TRBV19, the J call TRBJ1-1, with 9 bases lining up with TRBD1. V dropped 5 bases and J dropped 2; count of bases not matched to a gene: 6. Germline-derived CDR1 and CDR2 are LNHDA and SQIVND (reference sequence). The CDR3 covers 15 residues. The CDR3 loop reads CASSVDRGRNTEAFF. For the CDR3, the DNA is TGTGCCAGTAGTGTGGACAGGGGAAGAAACACTGAAGCTTTCTTT. The full variable domain, with the rest looked up from reference TRBV19 and TRBJ1-1, is DGGITQSPKYLFRKEGQNVTLSCEQNLNHDAMYWYRQDPGQGLRLIYYSQIVNDFQKGDIAEGYSVSREKKESFPLTVTSAQKNPTAFYLCASSVDRGRNTEAFFGQGTRLTVV.

The V and J genes are TRBV18 and TRBJ2-3; 10 bases map to TRBD1. The V gene's germline CDR1 is KGHSH and CDR2 LQKENI. V lost 4 bases and J lost 3; bases outside the gene matches: 10. CDR3 size: 17 residues. CDR3 coding DNA: TGTGCCAGCTCACGGGGGCTACGACAGGGGGCTACAGATACGCAGTATTTT. Protein product: CASSRGLRQGATDTQYF.

This clone was counted a single time. The CDR3 DNA reads as TGCGCCAGCAGCCGACTGACAGGAGAGACAGGAGATGGCTACACCTTC. It yields the protein CASSRLTGETGDGYTF. The genes are TRBV5-1 and TRBJ1-2; weak D call: TRBD1 (6 bases). Germline V CDR1 and CDR2: SGHRS, YFSETQ. The CDR3 length is 16 residues. Trimming stripped 4 bases from V and 6 bases from J, with 22 bases between. The variable domain in full, with the rest retrieved from reference TRBV5-1 and TRBJ1-2, is KAGVTQTPRYLIKTRGQQVTLSCSPISGHRSVSWYQQTPGQGLQFLFEYFSETQRNKGNFPGRFSGRQFSNSRSEMNVSTLELGDSALYLCASSRLTGETGDGYTFGSGTRLTVV.

The rearrangement uses TRBV19 and TRBJ2-7; D may be TRBD1 or TRBD2 (6 bases each). This CDR3 has 14 residues. Germline V lookup: CDR1 LNHDA, CDR2 SQIVND (reference sequence). V was shortened by 6 bases and J by 6 bases, with 18 bases between the two germline ends. The CDR3 DNA reads as TGTGCCAGTAGCCCCGGCGAAGGGGGACTCGAGCAGTACTTC. Translated, it gives CASSPGEGGLEQYF.

This chain connects TRBV7-6 to TRBJ1-4, with 7 bases identical to TRBD1. Germline values: CDR1 SGHVS, CDR2 FNYEAQ. V gave up 5 bases and J gave up 7 bases; unmatched junction bases: 10. The CDR3 sequence is 15 residues long. As DNA, the CDR3 is TGTGCCAGCAGCCTGAACAGGGGCGCAAGTGAAAAACTGTTTTTT. Translating it yields CASSLNRGASEKLFF. Supplemented by reference TRBV7-6 and TRBJ1-4, the full variable domain reads GAGVSQSPRYKVTKRGQDVALRCDPISGHVSLYWYRQALGQGPEFLTYFNYEAQQDKSGLPNDRFSAERPEGSISTLTIQRTEQRDSAMYRCASSLNRGASEKLFFGSGTQLSVL.

The chain couples TRBV6-1 to TRBJ1-2; 7 bases are shared with TRBD1. This CDR3 comprises 14 residues. V was clipped by 3 bases and J by 2 bases; unmatched bases: 3. The V gene's germline CDR1 is MNHNS and CDR2 SASEGT. The CDR3 loop is CASSDTGQNYGYTF. The CDR3, as DNA: TGTGCCAGCAGTGACACGGGACAGAACTATGGCTACACCTTC.

The V and J genes are TRBV5-1 and TRBJ2-5; possible D gene TRBD2, 6 bases. The V end lost 0 bases, the J end lost 3 bases, and 12 bases lay between the germline ends. Germline CDR1 SGHRS, CDR2 YFSETQ. This CDR3 region has 15 residues. This CDR3 reads CASSLVPGRKETQYF. In nucleotides, the CDR3 is TGCGCCAGCAGCTTGGTTCCGGGGAGGAAAGAGACCCAGTACTTC.

The chain couples TRBV7-9 to TRBJ2-5; the D gene is possibly TRBD1 (5 bases). The J call may be faulty, since TRBJ2-7 better matches the DNA end. CDR3 length: 12 amino acids. Germline CDR1 reads SEHNR; CDR2 reads FQNEAQ (reference sequence). CDR3 in DNA: TGTGCCAGCAGCCGCCAGGGCTACGAGCAGTACTTC. Amino acid sequence: CASSRQGYEQYF.

V is TRBV18 and J is TRBJ1-1; D unresolved. Germline assignment: CDR1 KGHSH and CDR2 LQKENI. Trimming took off 0 bases at V and 4 bases at J, with 3 bases between the two ends. The CDR3 consists of 12 residues. Here the CDR3 reads CASSPPFTEAFF. The CDR3, as DNA: TGTGCCAGCTCACCACCTTTCACTGAAGCTTTCTTT.

J is TRBJ1-5 and V is TRBV6-1; D not certain. Germline V gene data show CDR1 as MNHNS and CDR2 as SASEGT. The CDR3 length is 14 residues. Trimming pared 3 bases from V and 0 bases from J, leaving 6 bases between. CDR3 sequence (DNA): TGTGCCAGCAGTGACGGCTATAGCAATCAGCCCCAGCATTTT. Amino acid sequence: CASSDGYSNQPQHF.

The chain joins TRBV30 to TRBJ1-4; TRBD1 is a possible D gene (5 bases). This CDR3 comprises 14 residues. Germline V gene data show CDR1 as GTSNPN and CDR2 as SVGIG (reference sequence). V lost 1 base, J lost 6 bases, and 12 bases lay in between. Here the CDR3 DNA reads TGTGCCTGGAGTGACGGGACCGCGGATGAAAAACTGTTTTTT. Protein sequence: CAWSDGTADEKLFF.

This chain connects TRBV10-2 to TRBJ1-4; possibly TRBD1 for D (6 bases). This CDR3 is built from 17 residues. CDR1 is WSHSY and CDR2 is SAAADI in the germline V gene. V shed 3 bases and J shed 7 bases, with 21 bases lying between them. The CDR3: CASSDSPSGGGSEKLFF. The DNA of the CDR3 is TGCGCCAGCAGTGACTCTCCCAGTGGAGGGGGGAGTGAAAAACTGTTTTTT.

This clone was observed a few times. The chain combines TRBV7-8 with TRBJ1-5; D remains unclear. Trimming took off 7 bases at V and 4 bases at J, with 23 bases between the two ends. The CDR3 totals 17 residues. Germline V gene lookup returns CDR1 SGHVS and CDR2 FQNEAQ. This CDR3 reads CASILDRFGPGNQPQHF. The CDR3 DNA follows: TGTGCCAGCATCCTGGACCGGTTCGGTCCCGGGAATCAGCCCCAGCATTTT.

This clone occurred a few times. The chain has TRBV18 and TRBJ1-1; no definite D call. The CDR3 consists of 15 residues. The V end was cut by 0 bases, the J end by 0 bases, with 8 bases between. Germline loops: CDR1 KGHSH, CDR2 LQKENI. CDR3 residues: CASSPPNIMNTEAFF. The DNA for the CDR3 is TGTGCCAGCTCACCACCGAACATTATGAACACTGAAGCTTTCTTT.

This clone was observed a handful of times. The chain links TRBV10-2 to TRBJ1-1; 8 bases fit TRBD1. The CDR3 loop spans 14 amino acids. Germline V CDR1 and CDR2: WSHSY, SAAADI. Trimming removed 6 bases from V and 5 bases from J; junction bases left unmatched: 8. CDR3 loop: CASSPGTGLTEAFF. CDR3 coding DNA: TGCGCCAGCAGCCCCGGGACAGGTTTAACTGAAGCTTTCTTT.

The chain uses TRBV6-5 and TRBJ2-3; possibly TRBD1 for D (5 bases). The V and J ends lost 2 bases and 2 bases respectively, with 11 bases between them. The CDR3 runs 15 residues. The germline V gene encodes CDR1 MNHEY and CDR2 SVGAGI. The CDR3 DNA sequence: TGTGCCAGCAGTTACGGACATAGCTCCACAGATACGCAGTATTTT. Translating it yields CASSYGHSSTDTQYF.

This clone has just a few counts. V and J are TRBV5-1 and TRBJ1-4; TRBD1 might be the D (6 bases). Germline values: CDR1 SGHRS, CDR2 YFSETQ. Trimming cost V 2 bases and J 7 bases, with 21 bases left between them. This CDR3 spans 17 amino acids. CDR3 in DNA: TGCGCCAGCAGCTTAGGCGGGGGCGCCGTCGGTGGTGAAAAACTGTTTTTT. It is translated as CASSLGGGAVGGEKLFF.

V and J are TRBV19 and TRBJ1-1; D remains unclear. This CDR3 contains 15 residues. Trimming removed 4 bases at V and 6 bases at J, with 18 bases between. Germline V gives CDR1 LNHDA, CDR2 SQIVND (reference sequence). This chain's CDR3 is CASSTLMTTAPEAFF. The CDR3 DNA reads TGTGCCAGTAGTACCTTAATGACGACTGCGCCTGAAGCTTTCTTT.

The chain carries TRBV30 and TRBJ2-5; D may be TRBD1 (5 bases). The J call may be incorrect, as the DNA end agrees better with TRBJ2-7. Germline loops: CDR1 GTSNPN, CDR2 SVGIG (reference sequence). The CDR3 sequence is 12 residues long. This CDR3 is CAWRDQGYEQYF. Written as DNA, the CDR3 is TGTGCCTGGAGGGACCAGGGCTACGAGCAGTACTTC.